The clone carrying this T cell receptor beta chain was seen repeatedly, ten times or more. A sample-barcoded 5' primer and a J-beta primer mix were used in a second PCR of roughly 7 to 12 cycles. Per sample, CDR3-containing paired-end reads numbered at least 2.5 million. TCRdb re-called the 5' RACE reads with MiXCR, one entry per CDR3 protein. The sample records some 900,000 distinct CDR3 sequences, under 35% being singletons. The data are from a study of blood T cells in healthy people across ages. The germline V and J ends were trimmed by 7 bases and 4 bases, with 10 bases remaining between them. The CDR3 length is 13 residues. Looked up from germline, CDR1 is KGHDR and CDR2 is SFDVKD.

The chain carries TRBV24-1 and TRBJ2-1, with D possibly TRBD2 on 6 matching bases. This TCR came from a woman at least 80 years old in good health. The sample taken for sequencing was blood. CDR3 amino acids: CATSPGRYNEQFF. CDR3 bases: TGTGCCACCAGCCCAGGGAGGTACAATGAGCAGTTCTTC.